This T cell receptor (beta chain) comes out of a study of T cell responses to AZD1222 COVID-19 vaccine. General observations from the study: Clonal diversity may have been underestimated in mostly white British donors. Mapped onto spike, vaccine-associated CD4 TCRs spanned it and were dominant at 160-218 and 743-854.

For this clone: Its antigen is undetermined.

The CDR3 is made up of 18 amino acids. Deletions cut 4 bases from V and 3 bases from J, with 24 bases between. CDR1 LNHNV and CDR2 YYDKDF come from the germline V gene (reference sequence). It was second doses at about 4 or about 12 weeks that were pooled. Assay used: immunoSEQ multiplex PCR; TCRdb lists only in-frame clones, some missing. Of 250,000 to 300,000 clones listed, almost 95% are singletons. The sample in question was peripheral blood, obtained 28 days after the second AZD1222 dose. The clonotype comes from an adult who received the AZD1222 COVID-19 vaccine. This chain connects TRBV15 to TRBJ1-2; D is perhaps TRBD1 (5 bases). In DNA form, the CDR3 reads TGTGCCACCAGCACGCAATTAACAGGTGAACGGAACCACTATGGCTACACCTTC. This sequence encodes CATSTQLTGERNHYGYTF.